This passage covers 24 T cell receptor beta chains from one sample sequenced in a study of shared clonotypes between healthy human individuals (dated by TCRdb to the early 2020s). The library was produced with the immunoSEQ multiplex PCR assay. Not all clones reach the TCRdb copy of this immuneACCESS table, which keeps in-frame sequences only. Checked studies attribute under half of the gap to unresolved V genes and leave the rest unexplained. The sample table shows some 2,000,000 clones, and around 95% are seen once. The ten biggest clones cover 0.1% to 0.15% of the sample. Source material: naive CD4+ T cells sorted from blood. The meaning of the sample's cell subset or site label: CD45RA+ positively selected. The receptors originated from a man in his late teens or twenties in good health.

V and J are TRBV9 and TRBJ2-3; 9 positions match TRBD2. The germline V gene has CDR1 SGDLS and CDR2 YYNGEE. This CDR3 is 16 amino acids long. V was pared by 3 bases and J by 0 bases, with 5 bases of the junction left unmatched. The CDR3 DNA sequence: TGTGCCAGCAGCGCAGCCGGACTAGCGAGCACAGATACGCAGTATTTT. Amino acids: CASSAAGLASTDTQYF. The full variable domain, rest sourced from reference TRBV9 and TRBJ2-3, is DSGVTQTPKHLITATGQRVTLRCSPRSGDLSVYWYQQSLDQGLQFLIQYYNGEERAKGNILERFSAQQFPDLHSELNLSSLELGDSALYFCASSAAGLASTDTQYFGPGTRLTVL.

As regards this clone: A much larger clonotype is one base distant, so this may be a read error. In the same sample, other DNA sequences code for this CDR3. J is TRBJ1-1 and V is TRBV5-1; TRBD1 aligns across 7 bases. The junction had 4 bases not matched to a gene; V was cut back by 0 bases and J by 2 bases. The CDR3 runs 15 residues. Germline V CDR1 and CDR2: SGHRS, YFSETQ. The CDR3 reads CASSLAGQVNTEAFF. As DNA, the CDR3 is TGCGCCAGCAGCTTGGCCGGACAGGTAAACACTGAAGCTTTCTTT.

This rearrangement joins TRBV4-3 to TRBJ2-2; D uncertain. V was trimmed by 2 bases and J by 5 bases, leaving 9 bases between them. This CDR3 region has 14 residues. CDR1 and CDR2 from the germline V gene are LGHNA and YSLEER. The CDR3 DNA follows: TGCGCCAGCAGCCAACTCGAAGGAACCGGGGAGCTGTTTTTT. It translates to CASSQLEGTGELFF.

J is TRBJ1-2 and V is TRBV6-5, with 7 bases lining up with TRBD1. V trimming: 6 bases; J trimming: 7 bases; junction bases outside the gene matches: 8. Germline V gives CDR1 MNHEY, CDR2 SVGAGI. This CDR3 is built from 13 residues. The CDR3 spells CASRQGQRIGYTF. The DNA for the CDR3 is TGTGCCAGCAGGCAGGGACAGAGGATTGGCTACACCTTC.

V is TRBV2 and J is TRBJ1-5; D remains unclear. Germline V gene lookup returns CDR1 SNHLY and CDR2 FYNNEI. The CDR3 runs to 13 residues. The V and J ends lost 4 bases and 3 bases respectively, with 7 bases between them. CDR3 in amino acids: CASSVMDNQPQHF. CDR3 nucleotide sequence: TGTGCCAGCAGTGTAATGGACAATCAGCCCCAGCATTTT. Using reference TRBV2 and TRBJ1-5 for the parts outside the CDR3, the full variable domain is EPEVTQTPSHQVTQMGQEVILRCVPISNHLYFYWYRQILGQKVEFLVSFYNNEISEKSEIFDDQFSVERPDGSNFTLKIRSTKLEDSAMYFCASSVMDNQPQHFGDGTRLSIL.

The J gene is TRBJ1-6, the V gene TRBV6-1; D is possibly TRBD1 (5 bases). Germline CDR1 reads MNHNS; CDR2 reads SASEGT. V was shortened by 6 bases and J by 5 bases, with 11 bases between the two germline ends. The CDR3 is made up of 14 amino acids. The CDR3 coding sequence is TGTGCCAGCAGCCGTGGGACGAATAATTCACCCCTCCACTTT. Translation: CASSRGTNNSPLHF.

The CDR3: CASSYSSLNRQPQHF. The CDR3 DNA sequence: TGTGCCAGCAGTTACTCGTCTCTTAATCGTCAGCCCCAGCATTTT. The chain uses TRBV6-5 and TRBJ1-5; D is unclear. The V gene lost 0 bases and the J gene lost 6 bases, with 12 bases spanning the gap. This CDR3 contains 15 residues. Germline lookup yields CDR1 MNHEY and CDR2 SVGAGI.

In its sample, this clone was seen once. The V and J genes are TRBV5-1 and TRBJ2-1, with 7 bases that match TRBD2. CDR1 SGHRS and CDR2 YFSETQ come from the germline V gene. Losses at the gene ends were 5 bases for V and 7 bases for J; bases not matched to a gene: 9. The CDR3 loop spans 14 amino acids. This CDR3 is CASRPASGTNEQFF. The CDR3 bases are TGCGCCAGCAGGCCTGCTAGCGGAACGAATGAGCAGTTCTTC. The full variable domain, its missing parts supplied by reference TRBV5-1 and TRBJ2-1, is KAGVTQTPRYLIKTRGQQVTLSCSPISGHRSVSWYQQTPGQGLQFLFEYFSETQRNKGNFPGRFSGRQFSNSRSEMNVSTLELGDSALYLCASRPASGTNEQFFGPGTRLTVL.

The genes are TRBV29-1 and TRBJ2-5; D not resolved. Trimming shortened V by 0 bases and J by 3 bases, and 5 bases separated the two germline ends. The V gene's germline CDR1 is SQVTM and CDR2 ANQGSEA. The CDR3 has 12 amino acids. This chain's CDR3 is CSVEELKETQYF. CDR3 in DNA: TGCAGCGTTGAAGAGCTGAAAGAGACCCAGTACTTC.

This chain links TRBV6-1 with TRBJ1-1; TRBD1 aligns across 9 bases. CDR1 is MNHNS and CDR2 is SASEGT in the germline V gene. The CDR3 is 14 residues long. The V gene end was trimmed by 2 bases and the J gene end by 4 bases; junction bases not matched to a gene: 2. In DNA form, the CDR3 reads TGTGCCAGCAGTGAATTGGGACAGGGCACTGAAGCTTTCTTT. Its protein product is CASSELGQGTEAFF.

Details on this clone: The sample holds other DNA sequences that translate to the same CDR3. The chain carries TRBV14 and TRBJ1-2; possible D gene TRBD1, 6 bases. This CDR3 has 14 amino acids. The ends were cut back, 3 bases at V and 4 bases at J, with 12 bases in the middle. The V gene's germline CDR1 is SGHDN and CDR2 FVKESK. The CDR3 protein is CASSQAGGVYGYTF. The CDR3 DNA reads as TGTGCCAGCAGCCAGGCGGGGGGCGTCTATGGCTACACCTTC.

The V and J genes are TRBV7-9 and TRBJ2-3; D is undetermined. Germline V lookup: CDR1 SEHNR, CDR2 FQNEAQ (reference sequence). Deletions cut 2 bases from V and 8 bases from J, with 8 bases between. This CDR3 is 12 amino acids long. As DNA, the CDR3 is TGTGCCAGCAGCTTACTTGGCTCTACGCAGTATTTT. It codes for CASSLLGSTQYF.

The chain has TRBV6-5 and TRBJ2-1, with 8 positions matching TRBD1. Looked up from germline, CDR1 is MNHEY and CDR2 is SVGAGI. This CDR3 contains 15 residues. V dropped 7 bases and J dropped 9; count of bases not matched to a gene: 14. The DNA of the CDR3 is TGTGCCAGCACCAGAGTTTATCAGGGGGCTGGTGAGCAGTTCTTC. It translates to CASTRVYQGAGEQFF.

This clone is a singleton in its sample. This chain uses TRBV28 with TRBJ1-1, with D perhaps TRBD1 (5 bases). Trimming cost V 2 bases and J 7 bases, with 17 bases left between them. Germline-derived CDR1 and CDR2 are MDHEN and SYDVKM. This CDR3 has 15 residues. CDR3 in amino acids: CASSLGGPTPGEAFF. The CDR3 DNA is TGTGCCAGCAGTTTAGGGGGACCCACTCCGGGTGAAGCTTTCTTT. The full variable domain, in which reference TRBV28 and TRBJ1-1 provide the parts outside the CDR3, is DVKVTQSSRYLVKRTGEKVFLECVQDMDHENMFWYRQDPGLGLRLIYFSYDVKMKEKGDIPEGYSVSREKKERFSLILESASTNQTSMYLCASSLGGPTPGEAFFGQGTRLTVV.

This clone was counted once. This sequence joins TRBV10-3 and TRBJ2-5; no clear D gene. The CDR3 contains 13 residues. V dropped 7 bases and J dropped 4 bases, with 13 bases sitting between them. CDR1 is ENHRY and CDR2 is SYGVKD in the germline V gene. Here the CDR3 reads CAINDKAGETQYF. The DNA of the CDR3 is TGTGCCATCAATGACAAGGCCGGAGAGACCCAGTACTTC.

The chain is built from TRBV7-2 and TRBJ2-3; 7 nucleotides agree with TRBD2. In germline, CDR1 is SGHTA, CDR2 FQGNSA. The CDR3 runs to 15 residues. Unmatched junction bases numbered 9, after V lost 5 bases and J lost 4 bases. The CDR3 DNA reads TGTGCCAGCAGCCTACGGGCGGGAGTGGCAGATACGCAGTATTTT. Protein product: CASSLRAGVADTQYF.

The chain has TRBV7-9 and TRBJ2-5; no definite D call. Deletions cut 1 base from V and 7 bases from J, with 13 bases between. In germline, CDR1 is SEHNR, CDR2 FQNEAQ (reference sequence). The CDR3 length is 14 residues. The CDR3 nucleotides read TGTGCCAGCAGCTTAGGTGAAGGGTTGCGGACCCAGTACTTC. It codes for CASSLGEGLRTQYF.

The rearrangement links TRBV5-1 to TRBJ1-6, with unresolved D. V gave up 2 bases and J gave up 8 bases, with 5 bases separating them. Germline values: CDR1 SGHRS, CDR2 YFSETQ. The CDR3 spans 12 residues. As DNA, the CDR3 is TGCGCCAGCAGCTTACAAGATTCACCCCTCCACTTT. Encoded protein: CASSLQDSPLHF.

In DNA form, the CDR3 reads TGCAGCGTTGAGGGGGCAGAGGGAAACACCATATATTTT. As protein: CSVEGAEGNTIYF. This rearrangement joins TRBV29-1 to TRBJ1-3; D might be TRBD1 (6 bases). The CDR3 covers 13 residues. Germline V lookup: CDR1 SQVTM, CDR2 ANQGSEA. Trimming removed 3 bases from V and 4 bases from J, with 10 bases in between. The entire variable domain, with the rest obtained from reference TRBV29-1 and TRBJ1-3, is as follows: SAVISQKPSRDICQRGTSLTIQCQVDSQVTMMFWYRQQPGQSLTLIATANQGSEATYESGFVIDKFPISRPNLTFSTLTVSNMSPEDSSIYLCSVEGAEGNTIYFGEGSWLTVV.

V usage is TRBV5-6 and J usage is TRBJ2-3; TRBD2 agrees at 11 bases. This CDR3 comprises 15 residues. Germline V CDR1 and CDR2: SGHDT, YYEEEE. V lost 5 bases and J lost 3; bases outside the gene matches: 5. CDR3 in amino acids: CASSSLAGATDTQYF. CDR3 coding DNA: TGTGCCAGCAGTTCACTAGCGGGGGCAACAGATACGCAGTATTTT. The full variable domain, completed using reference TRBV5-6 and TRBJ2-3, is DAGVTQSPTHLIKTRGQQVTLRCSPKSGHDTVSWYQQALGQGPQFIFQYYEEEERQRGNFPDRFSGHQFPNYSSELNVNALLLGDSALYLCASSSLAGATDTQYFGPGTRLTVL.

The genes are TRBV18 and TRBJ2-5; either TRBD1 or TRBD2 may fit D (6 bases each). V lost 5 bases to trimming and J lost 1 base, with 14 bases between them. CDR1 is KGHSH, CDR2 LQKENI, per germline. The CDR3 has 15 residues. CDR3 sequence reads: CASSGGTNTQETQYF. The CDR3 nucleotides read TGTGCCAGCTCAGGGGGGACAAATACCCAAGAGACCCAGTACTTC.

The rearrangement uses TRBV7-2 and TRBJ2-7; the match to TRBD2 covers 9 bases. The CDR3 has 15 amino acids. The junction had 6 bases not matched to a gene; V was cut back by 5 bases and J by 1 base. Looked up from germline, CDR1 is SGHTA and CDR2 is FQGNSA. CDR3 in DNA: TGTGCCAGCAGCCCCCAGCGGGGGGTTTCCTACGAGCAGTACTTC. Its protein is CASSPQRGVSYEQYF.

V and J are TRBV6-1 and TRBJ2-2; D is perhaps TRBD1 (6 bases). Germline V lookup: CDR1 MNHNS, CDR2 SASEGT. Between the trimmed V and J ends, which lost 6 bases and 0 bases, there was a span of 8 bases. The CDR3 is 14 amino acids. The CDR3 loop is CASRGTPNTGELFF. As DNA, the CDR3 is TGTGCCAGCAGGGGGACACCGAACACCGGGGAGCTGTTTTTT.

This chain links TRBV30 with TRBJ2-5; TRBD2 agrees at 9 bases. V dropped 5 bases and J dropped 5; count of bases not matched to a gene: 9. There are 14 residues in the CDR3. The germline CDR1 and CDR2 sequences are GTSNPN and SVGIG (reference sequence). The CDR3 is CAWRIAGARETQYF. The CDR3 nucleotides read TGTGCCTGGCGGATAGCGGGGGCGAGGGAGACCCAGTACTTC.